The sequence of this T cell receptor (beta chain) was determined in a study of blood T cell repertoires in COVID-19. In the study overall: Specimens from acute and convalescent COVID-19 originated in the United States, Italy and Spain. The cDNA or gDNA used as material had been derived from T cells, B-cell-depleted T cells, or PBMCs.

In the authors' methods: Reference gene primer amplification gave nucleated cell count estimates. Using immunoSEQ multiplex PCR, the repertoire was profiled, and TCRdb retains in-frame clones only, with some absent. V, J and clone size are taken as reported in that table, and D and trimming were inferred from the DNA itself. The sample contains roughly 120,000 clones, about 86% of which appear only once. The CDR3 is made up of 16 amino acids. The germline gives CDR1 MNHEY, CDR2 SVGAGI. V lost 0 bases and J 4 bases, leaving 14 bases between the germline ends. The V call is TRBV6-5, the J call TRBJ2-3; D is perhaps TRBD1 (5 bases). The sample comprised peripheral blood. The TCR sequence derives from a man between 65 and 85 years old who had recovered from COVID-19. The CDR3: CASSYSGRVVADTQYF. The CDR3 region has the DNA TGTGCCAGCAGTTACTCGGGCAGGGTGGTGGCAGATACGCAGTATTTT.